This is a list of T cell receptor beta chains from one sample in a study of shared clonotypes between healthy human individuals. Sequencing used immunoSEQ multiplex PCR; TCRdb keeps in-frame clones, though not all of them. The sample lists 2 million to 3 million clones, more than 80% occurring once. The sequencing input was naive CD4+ T cells sorted from blood. The source is a man aged 18 to 30 in good health. Each CDR3 is given with its conserved first and last residue. D genes are given only for firm matches. Some rows mark clone size as missing; the rest say once, few, many or name a class of expanded clone.

>-|TRBJ1-5|TRBV6-1|-
TGTGCCAGCAGTGAAGGGGGTTTGGGGATATGGCAGCCCCAGCATTTT
CASSEGGLGIWQPQHF
>TRBD1|TRBJ1-2|TRBV7-9|-
TGTGCCAGCAGCCTGGGGACAGGAGCGAGGGGCTACACCTTC
CASSLGTGARGYTF
>TRBD1|TRBJ2-7|TRBV4-1|few
TGCGCCAGCAGCCCCGGACAGGGGGCGAGGTACGAGCAGTACTTC
CASSPGQGARYEQYF
>-|TRBJ1-3|TRBV30|-
TGTGCCTGGAGATTGTGGACAGCCGGAAACACCATATATTTT
CAWRLWTAGNTIYF
>TRBD1|TRBJ2-1|TRBV18|-
TGTGCCAGCTCACTTGGGACAGGCAATGAGCAGTTCTTC
CASSLGTGNEQFF
>-|TRBJ1-3|TRBV19|-
TGTGCCAGTAGTACAGGGAATAAGGGAAACACCATATATTTT
CASSTGNKGNTIYF
>-|TRBJ2-5|TRBV5-1|-
TGCGCCAGCAGGTTCCCTCAAGAGACCCAGTACTTC
CASRFPQETQYF
>-|TRBJ2-3|TRBV6-1|-
TGTGCCAGCCTAACGGGGGGCACAGATACGCAGTATTTT
CASLTGGTDTQYF
>TRBD2|TRBJ2-3|TRBV5-4|-
TGTGCCAGCAGCTTCGGACTAGCGGGAGAGGATACGCAGTATTTT
CASSFGLAGEDTQYF
>-|TRBJ2-7|TRBV6-1|-
TGTGCCAGCAGCCGCCTTCACGAGCAGTACTTC
CASSRLHEQYF
>-|TRBJ2-7|TRBV5-1|-
TGCGCCAGCAGCTTGGGATGGAGGTACGAGCAGTACTTC
CASSLGWRYEQYF
>TRBD1|TRBJ2-2|TRBV29-1|-
TGCAGCCTTAAGACAGGGTCGAACACCGGGGAGCTGTTTTTT
CSLKTGSNTGELFF
>-|TRBJ1-4|TRBV11-2|-
TGTGCCAGCAGCAGAGATTGGACAGATAATGAAAAACTGTTTTTT
CASSRDWTDNEKLFF
>-|TRBJ1-4|TRBV9|-
TGTGCCAGCAGCGTAGCTACGGGGTCCCAGCCTAATGAAAAACTGTTTTTT
CASSVATGSQPNEKLFF
>TRBD1|TRBJ1-5|TRBV6-1|few
TGTGCCAGCAGTGCTAGACAGGGTCCACTTAATCAGCCCCAGCATTTT
CASSARQGPLNQPQHF
>-|TRBJ2-5|TRBV4-3|-
TGCGCCAGCAGCCAAGGAGGATGGGAAGAGACCCAGTACTTC
CASSQGGWEETQYF
>-|TRBJ1-2|TRBV28|-
TGTGCCAGCAGCCCTAAACCGGGACGGGGGGGGTCTGGCTACACCTTC
CASSPKPGRGGSGYTF
>TRBD2|TRBJ2-3|TRBV7-8|-
TGTGCCAGCAGCACCGGACTAGCGGGAGGTAGCACAGATACGCAGTATTTT
CASSTGLAGGSTDTQYF
>TRBD1|TRBJ2-3|TRBV19|-
TGTGCCAGTACCTCCACAGGGGATATAAGCACAGATACGCAGTATTTT
CASTSTGDISTDTQYF
>-|TRBJ1-1|TRBV28|-
TGTGCCAGCAGTTTATCTACCCTGAAAGCTGAAGCTTTCTTT
CASSLSTLKAEAFF
>-|TRBJ1-2|TRBV19|-
TGTGCCAGTAGTATAGATTCGGGACGACATGGCTACACCTTC
CASSIDSGRHGYTF